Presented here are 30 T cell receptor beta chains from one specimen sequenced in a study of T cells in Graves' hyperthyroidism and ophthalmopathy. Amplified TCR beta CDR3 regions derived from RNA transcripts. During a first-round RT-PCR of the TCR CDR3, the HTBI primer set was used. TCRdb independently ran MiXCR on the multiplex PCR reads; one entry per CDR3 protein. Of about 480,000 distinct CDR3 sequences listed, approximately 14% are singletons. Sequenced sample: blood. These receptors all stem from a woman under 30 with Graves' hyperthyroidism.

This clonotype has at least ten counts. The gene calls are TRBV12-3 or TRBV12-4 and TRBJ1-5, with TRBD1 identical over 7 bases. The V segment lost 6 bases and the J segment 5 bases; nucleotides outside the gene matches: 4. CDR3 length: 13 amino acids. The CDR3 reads CASSVQGDQPQHF. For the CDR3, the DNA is TGTGCCAGCAGCGTCCAGGGGGATCAGCCCCAGCATTTT.

In nucleotides, the CDR3 is TGTGCCAGCAGCTTAGTGACAGGGGCCACTTTCACCGGGGAGCTGTTTTTT. It specifies CASSLVTGATFTGELFF. The V call is TRBV7-2, the J call TRBJ2-2, with TRBD1 identical over 8 bases. Germline V gene sequence: CDR1 SGHTA, CDR2 FQGNSA. The ends lost 1 base at V and 4 bases at J; junction bases unmatched: 8. The CDR3 totals 17 residues.

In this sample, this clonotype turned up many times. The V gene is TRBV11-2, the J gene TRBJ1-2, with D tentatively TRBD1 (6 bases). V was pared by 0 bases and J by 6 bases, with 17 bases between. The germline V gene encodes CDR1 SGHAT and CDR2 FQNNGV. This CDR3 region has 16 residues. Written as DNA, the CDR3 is TGTGCCAGCAGCTTAGACGGGGGCTCCCTCTTGAATGGCTACACCTTC. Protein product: CASSLDGGSLLNGYTF.

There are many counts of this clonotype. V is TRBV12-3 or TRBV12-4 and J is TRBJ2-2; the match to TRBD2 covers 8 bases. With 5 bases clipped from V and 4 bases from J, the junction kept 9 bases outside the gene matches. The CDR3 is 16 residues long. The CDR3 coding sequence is TGTGCCAGCAGTCTCAGCGGGAGAGTTGGCACCGGGGAGCTGTTTTTT. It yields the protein CASSLSGRVGTGELFF.

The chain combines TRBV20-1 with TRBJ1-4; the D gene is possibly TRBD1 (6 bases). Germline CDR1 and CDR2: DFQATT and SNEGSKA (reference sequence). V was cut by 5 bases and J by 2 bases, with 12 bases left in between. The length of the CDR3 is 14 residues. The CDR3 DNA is TGCAGTGCTCAGGCAGGGGCGACTAATGAAAAACTGTTTTTT. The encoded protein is CSAQAGATNEKLFF.

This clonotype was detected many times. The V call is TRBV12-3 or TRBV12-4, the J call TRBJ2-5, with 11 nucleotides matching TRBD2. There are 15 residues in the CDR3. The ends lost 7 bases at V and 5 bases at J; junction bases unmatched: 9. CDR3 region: CASTPGLAGAETQYF. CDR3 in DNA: TGTGCCAGCACCCCTGGACTAGCGGGCGCCGAGACCCAGTACTTC.

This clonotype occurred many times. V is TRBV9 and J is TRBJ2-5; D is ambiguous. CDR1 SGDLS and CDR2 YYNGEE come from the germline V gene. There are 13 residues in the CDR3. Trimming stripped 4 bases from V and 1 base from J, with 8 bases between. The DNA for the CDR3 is TGTGCCAGCAGCCCTCTAGGCCAAGAGACCCAGTACTTC. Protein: CASSPLGQETQYF. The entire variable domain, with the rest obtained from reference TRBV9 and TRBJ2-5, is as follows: DSGVTQTPKHLITATGQRVTLRCSPRSGDLSVYWYQQSLDQGLQFLIQYYNGEERAKGNILERFSAQQFPDLHSELNLSSLELGDSALYFCASSPLGQETQYFGPGTRLLVL.

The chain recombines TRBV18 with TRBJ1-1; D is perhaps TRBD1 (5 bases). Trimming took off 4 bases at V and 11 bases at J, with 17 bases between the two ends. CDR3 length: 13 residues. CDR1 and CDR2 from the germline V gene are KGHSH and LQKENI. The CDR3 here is CASSRGTQCRAFF. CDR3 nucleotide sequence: TGTGCCAGCTCACGCGGGACTCAATGTAGGGCTTTCTTT.

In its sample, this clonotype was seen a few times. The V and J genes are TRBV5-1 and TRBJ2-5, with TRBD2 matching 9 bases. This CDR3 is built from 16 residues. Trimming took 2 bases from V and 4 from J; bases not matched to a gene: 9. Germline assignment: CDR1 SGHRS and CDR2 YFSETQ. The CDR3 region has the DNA TGCGCCAGCAGCTTCATAGCGGGAGCGGTTACAGAGACCCAGTACTTC. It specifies CASSFIAGAVTETQYF.

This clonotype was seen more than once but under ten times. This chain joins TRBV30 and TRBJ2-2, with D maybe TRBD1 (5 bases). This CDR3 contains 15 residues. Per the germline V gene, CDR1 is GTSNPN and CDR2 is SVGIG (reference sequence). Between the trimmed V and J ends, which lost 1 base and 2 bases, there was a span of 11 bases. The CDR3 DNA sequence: TGTGCCTGGAGTGGTAGAGACAGTAACACCGGGGAGCTGTTTTTT. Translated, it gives CAWSGRDSNTGELFF.

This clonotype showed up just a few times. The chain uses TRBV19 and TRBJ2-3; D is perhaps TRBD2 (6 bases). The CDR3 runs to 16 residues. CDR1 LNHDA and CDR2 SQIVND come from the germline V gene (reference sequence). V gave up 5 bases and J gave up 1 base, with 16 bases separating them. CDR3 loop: CASSSMGRGCTDTQYF. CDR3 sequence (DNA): TGTGCCAGTAGTTCCATGGGGCGGGGCTGCACAGATACGCAGTATTTT.

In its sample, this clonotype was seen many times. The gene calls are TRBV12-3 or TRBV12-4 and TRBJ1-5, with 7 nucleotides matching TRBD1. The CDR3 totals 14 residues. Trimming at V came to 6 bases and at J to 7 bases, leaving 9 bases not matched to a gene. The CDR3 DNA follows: TGTGCCAGCAGCACCGCTCAGGGGGGACAGCCCCAGCATTTT. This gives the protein CASSTAQGGQPQHF.

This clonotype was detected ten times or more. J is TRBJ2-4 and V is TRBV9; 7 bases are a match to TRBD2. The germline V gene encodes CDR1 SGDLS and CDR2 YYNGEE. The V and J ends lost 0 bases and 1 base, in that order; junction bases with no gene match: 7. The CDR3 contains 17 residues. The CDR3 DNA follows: TGTGCCAGCAGCGTAGATGGGGGGGAGTCGGCCAAAAACATTCAGTACTTC. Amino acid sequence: CASSVDGGESAKNIQYF.

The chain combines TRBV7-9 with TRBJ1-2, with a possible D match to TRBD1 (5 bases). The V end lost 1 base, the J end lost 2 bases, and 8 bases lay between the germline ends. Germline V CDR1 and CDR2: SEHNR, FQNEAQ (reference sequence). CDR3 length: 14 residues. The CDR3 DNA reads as TGTGCCAGCAGCTTAGGCAGGGAGAACTATGGCTACACCTTC. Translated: CASSLGRENYGYTF. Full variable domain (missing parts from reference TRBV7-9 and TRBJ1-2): DTGVSQNPRHKITKRGQNVTFRCDPISEHNRLYWYRQTLGQGPEFLTYFQNEAQLEKSRLLSDRFSAERPKGSFSTLEIQRTEQGDSAMYLCASSLGRENYGYTFGSGTRLTVV.

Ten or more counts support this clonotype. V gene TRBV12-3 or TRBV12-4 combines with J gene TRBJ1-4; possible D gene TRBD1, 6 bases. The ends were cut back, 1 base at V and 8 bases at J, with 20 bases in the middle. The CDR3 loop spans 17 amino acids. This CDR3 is CASSLEGDGWGREKLFF. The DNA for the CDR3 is TGTGCCAGCAGTTTAGAGGGGGACGGCTGGGGGCGCGAAAAACTGTTTTTT.

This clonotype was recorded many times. As DNA, the CDR3 is TGTGCCAGCAGCACAACTAGCTGGTTTGAGCAGTTCTTC. Residues: CASSTTSWFEQFF. This sequence joins TRBV3-1 and TRBJ2-1, with D tentatively TRBD2 (6 bases). The germline V gene has CDR1 LGHDT and CDR2 YNNKEL (reference sequence). The length of the CDR3 is 13 residues. V was trimmed by 5 bases and J by 9 bases, leaving 14 bases between them.

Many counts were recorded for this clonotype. The CDR3 DNA reads as TGTGCCAGCAGTTCCCACACGAACACTGAAGCTTTCTTT. Protein: CASSSHTNTEAFF. The chain joins TRBV28 to TRBJ1-1; D unclear. V dropped 4 bases and J dropped 1 base, with 7 bases sitting between them. The V gene's germline CDR1 is MDHEN and CDR2 SYDVKM. This CDR3 region has 13 residues.

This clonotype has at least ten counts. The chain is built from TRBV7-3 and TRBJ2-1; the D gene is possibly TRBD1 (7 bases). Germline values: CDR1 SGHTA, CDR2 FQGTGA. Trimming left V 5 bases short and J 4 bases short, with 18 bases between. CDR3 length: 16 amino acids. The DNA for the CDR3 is TGTGCCAGCAGCCCCCGGACAGGCGGGGCGTACAATGAGCAGTTCTTC. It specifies CASSPRTGGAYNEQFF. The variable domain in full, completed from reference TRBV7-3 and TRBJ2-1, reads GAGVSQTPSNKVTEKGKYVELRCDPISGHTALYWYRQSLGQGPEFLIYFQGTGAADDSGLPNDRFFAVRPEGSVSTLKIQRTERGDSAVYLCASSPRTGGAYNEQFFGPGTRLTVL.

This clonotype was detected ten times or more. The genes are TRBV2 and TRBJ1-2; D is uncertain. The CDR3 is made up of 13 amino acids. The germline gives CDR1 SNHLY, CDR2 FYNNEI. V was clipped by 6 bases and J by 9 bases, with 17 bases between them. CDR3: CASSQDLNTSYTF. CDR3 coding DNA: TGTGCCAGCAGCCAGGACCTAAATACGAGCTACACCTTC.

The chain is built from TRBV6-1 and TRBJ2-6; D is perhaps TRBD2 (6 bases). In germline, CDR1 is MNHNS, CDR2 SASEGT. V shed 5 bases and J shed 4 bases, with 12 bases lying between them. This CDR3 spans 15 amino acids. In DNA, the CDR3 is TGTGCCAGCAGTTACGGGGGTATAGGGGCCAACGTCCTGACTTTC. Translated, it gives CASSYGGIGANVLTF.

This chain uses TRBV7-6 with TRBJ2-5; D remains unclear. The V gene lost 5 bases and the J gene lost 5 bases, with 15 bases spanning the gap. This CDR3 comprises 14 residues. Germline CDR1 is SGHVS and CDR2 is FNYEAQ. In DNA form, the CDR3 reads TGTGCCAGCAGCCGGACGGGTACGAAGGAGACCCAGTACTTC. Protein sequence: CASSRTGTKETQYF.

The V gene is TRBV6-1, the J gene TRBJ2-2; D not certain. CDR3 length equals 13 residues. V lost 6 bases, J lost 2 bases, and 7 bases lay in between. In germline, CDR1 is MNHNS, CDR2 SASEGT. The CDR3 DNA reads TGTGCCAGCAGAGGATCAAACACCGGGGAGCTGTTTTTT. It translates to CASRGSNTGELFF.

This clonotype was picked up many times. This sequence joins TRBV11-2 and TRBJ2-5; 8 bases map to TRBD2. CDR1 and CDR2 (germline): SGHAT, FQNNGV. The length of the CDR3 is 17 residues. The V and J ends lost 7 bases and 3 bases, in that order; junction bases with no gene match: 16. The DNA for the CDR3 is TGTGCCAGCAACAAATGGGGCTTCCTAGCGGGTAAAGAGACCCAGTACTTC. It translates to CASNKWGFLAGKETQYF. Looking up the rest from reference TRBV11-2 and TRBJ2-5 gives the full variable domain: EAGVAQSPRYKIIEKRQSVAFWCNPISGHATLYWYQQILGQGPKLLIQFQNNGVVDDSQLPKDRFSAERLKGVDSTLKIQPAKLEDSAVYLCASNKWGFLAGKETQYFGPGTRLLVL.

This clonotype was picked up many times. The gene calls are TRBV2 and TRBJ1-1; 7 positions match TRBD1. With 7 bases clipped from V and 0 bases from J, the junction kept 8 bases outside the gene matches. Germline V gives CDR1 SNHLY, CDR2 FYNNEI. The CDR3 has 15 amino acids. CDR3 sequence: CASILRDSLNTEAFF. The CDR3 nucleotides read TGTGCCAGCATCCTCAGGGACAGCTTGAACACTGAAGCTTTCTTT.

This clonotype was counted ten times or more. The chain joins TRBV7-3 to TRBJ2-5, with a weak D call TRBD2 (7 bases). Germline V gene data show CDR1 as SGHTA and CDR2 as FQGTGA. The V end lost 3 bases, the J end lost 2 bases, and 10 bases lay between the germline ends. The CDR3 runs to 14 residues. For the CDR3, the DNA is TGTGCCAGCAGCTTGGGGGGGCAGCAAGAGACCCAGTACTTC. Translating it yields CASSLGGQQETQYF.

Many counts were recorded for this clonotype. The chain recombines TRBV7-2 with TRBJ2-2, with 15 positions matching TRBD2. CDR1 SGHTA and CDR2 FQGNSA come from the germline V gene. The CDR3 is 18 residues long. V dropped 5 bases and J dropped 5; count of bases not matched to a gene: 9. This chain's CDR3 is CASSRTGLAGGGTGELFF. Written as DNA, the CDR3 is TGTGCCAGCAGCCGTACTGGACTAGCGGGAGGGGGAACCGGGGAGCTGTTTTTT.

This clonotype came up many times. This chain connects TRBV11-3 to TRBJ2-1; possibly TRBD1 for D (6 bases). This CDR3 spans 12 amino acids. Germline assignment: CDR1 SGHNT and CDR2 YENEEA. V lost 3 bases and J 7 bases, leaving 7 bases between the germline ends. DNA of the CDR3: TGTGCCAGCAGCTTTAGGGGGAATGAGCAGTTCTTC. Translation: CASSFRGNEQFF.

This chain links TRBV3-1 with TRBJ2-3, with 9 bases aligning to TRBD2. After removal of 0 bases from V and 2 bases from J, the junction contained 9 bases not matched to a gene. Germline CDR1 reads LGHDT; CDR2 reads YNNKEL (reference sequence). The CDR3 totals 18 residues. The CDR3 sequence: CASSQELAGYLYTDTQYF. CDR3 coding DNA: TGTGCCAGCAGCCAAGAACTAGCGGGCTACCTCTACACAGATACGCAGTATTTT.

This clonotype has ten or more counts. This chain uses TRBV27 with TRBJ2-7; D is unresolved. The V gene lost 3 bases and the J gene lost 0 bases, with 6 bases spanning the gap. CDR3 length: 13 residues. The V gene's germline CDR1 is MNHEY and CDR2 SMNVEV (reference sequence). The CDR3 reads CASSLKPSYEQYV. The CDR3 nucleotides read TGTGCCAGCAGTTTGAAACCCTCCTACGAGCAGTACGTC.

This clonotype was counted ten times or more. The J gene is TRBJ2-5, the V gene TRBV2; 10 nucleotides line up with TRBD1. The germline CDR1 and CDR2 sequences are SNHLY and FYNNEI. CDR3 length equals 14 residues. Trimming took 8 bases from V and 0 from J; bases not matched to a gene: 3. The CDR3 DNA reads TGTGCCAGCGGACAGGGGGTTAACCAAGAGACCCAGTACTTC. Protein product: CASGQGVNQETQYF.